This is a list of T cell receptor beta chains from one sample in a study of cytomegalovirus exposure and HLA in healthy donors. The repertoire was sequenced with immunoSEQ multiplex PCR; TCRdb's copy has only in-frame clones and lacks some. The sample has about 160,000 clones; roughly 85% are singletons. Sequences were obtained from PBMCs. These receptors all come from a woman aged 45-65 years in good health and CMV-seropositive. CDR3s include the opening cysteine and the closing phenylalanine or tryptophan. The D gene is left open where the match is weak. Clone size, where shown, is once, few, many, or a class for clones that have expanded.

J gene | D gene | V gene | clone size | CDR3 DNA | CDR3 protein
TRBJ2-7 | NA | TRBV7-2 | once | TGTGCCAGCAGCACCAGGGTGCAGGGCGAATCTCCATCCTACGAGCAGTACTTC | CASSTRVQGESPSYEQYF
TRBJ1-2 | TRBD1 | TRBV5-1 | once | TGCGCCAGCAGCGATCCGGGACAGGGCTCCTATGGCTACACCTTC | CASSDPGQGSYGYTF
TRBJ2-7 | NA | TRBV7-9 | NA | TGTGCCAGCAGCTTAGATCCACAGGGTTCCGAGCAGTACTTC | CASSLDPQGSEQYF
TRBJ2-5 | TRBD2 | TRBV4-3 | NA | TGCGCCAGCAGCCAGGGACTAGCTCCCCAAGAGACCCAGTACTTC | CASSQGLAPQETQYF
TRBJ2-3 | TRBD2 | TRBV27 | NA | TGTGCCAGCAGATTCCTAGCGGGGAGCACAGATACGCAGTATTTT | CASRFLAGSTDTQYF
TRBJ2-7 | NA | TRBV9 | NA | TGTGCCAGCAGCGTAGCACAGTATGCGAGCTACGAGCAGTACTTC | CASSVAQYASYEQYF
TRBJ2-1 | TRBD2 | TRBV18 | once | TGTGCCAGCTCCCCGGCGGGGGGTGAGCAGTTCTTC | CASSPAGGEQFF
TRBJ1-1 | TRBD1 | TRBV27 | once | TGTGCCAGCAGTCTACACACAGGGGTGGGGGACACTGAAGCTTTCTTT | CASSLHTGVGDTEAFF
TRBJ2-7 | TRBD2 | TRBV7-9 | NA | TGTGCCAGCAGCCGGGGACTAGCTAACGAGCAGTACTTC | CASSRGLANEQYF
TRBJ1-2 | TRBD1 | TRBV6-6 | NA | TGTGCCAGCAGTTACCCAGGGGGTGGCTACACCTTC | CASSYPGGGYTF
TRBJ2-7 | NA | TRBV28 | few | TGTGCCAGCAGTCTCCTTACCTACGAGCAGTACTTC | CASSLLTYEQYF
TRBJ1-1 | TRBD1 | TRBV5-8 | NA | TGTGCCAGCAGCCCCGGGACAGTTCATCCCTACCGCACTGAAGCTTTCTTT | CASSPGTVHPYRTEAFF
TRBJ2-1 | TRBD2 | TRBV7-8 | NA | TGTGCCAGCACCCTAGATTGGGGGACTAGCGGTTACAATGAGCAGTTCTTC | CASTLDWGTSGYNEQFF
TRBJ1-5 | NA | TRBV28 | NA | TGTGCCAGCAGTTTGGGGACAAGTAGCAATCAGCCCCAGCATTTT | CASSLGTSSNQPQHF
TRBJ1-5 | NA | TRBV27 | NA | TGTGCCAGCAGCGGGACTTCCCGAGGTCAGCCCCAGCATTTT | CASSGTSRGQPQHF
TRBJ1-6 | NA | TRBV28 | NA | TGTGCCAGCAGTTTAGATCCCGGGTCAGGACGAGGGTCACCCCTCCACTTT | CASSLDPGSGRGSPLHF
TRBJ2-7 | NA | TRBV6-6 | NA | TGTGCCAGCAGTCGACTAGTTGGCTACGAGCAGTACTTC | CASSRLVGYEQYF
TRBJ1-6 | NA | TRBV4-1 | few | TGCGCCAGCAGCCTCCGCCAAGCAGGTGATTCACCCCTCCACTTT | CASSLRQAGDSPLHF
TRBJ1-2 | NA | TRBV5-4 | NA | TGTGCCAGCAGCTTGGACAGAGTTAACTATGGCTACACCTTC | CASSLDRVNYGYTF
TRBJ2-6 | TRBD1 | TRBV7-9 | few | TGTGCCAGCAGCTCAACAGGGGCTGGGGCCAACGTCCTGACTTTC | CASSSTGAGANVLTF
TRBJ1-1 | NA | TRBV7-2 | NA | TGTGCCACGCACCGGGGGGCAATAGGGAACACTGAAGCTTTCTTT | CATHRGAIGNTEAFF
TRBJ2-1 | TRBD2 | TRBV10-1 | NA | TGCGCCAGCAGTGGATCAACTAGCGGGAGGGCCTCAAATGAGCAGTTCTTC | CASSGSTSGRASNEQFF
TRBJ2-2 | TRBD1 | TRBV2 | NA | TGTGCCAGCAACACCCCGGGACAGGGGGCGAAGGAGCTGTTTTTT | CASNTPGQGAKELFF
TRBJ2-1 | TRBD1 | TRBV5-6 | NA | TGTGCCAGCAGCTTGGCAACAGGGGGCACAGGGACGTACAGCAATGAGCAGTTCTTC | CASSLATGGTGTYSNEQFF
TRBJ2-1 | TRBD2 | TRBV5-6 | few | TGTGCCAGCAGCACCATGTGGGCGGGAGGAGTCAATGAGCAGTTCTTC | CASSTMWAGGVNEQFF
TRBJ2-2 | NA | TRBV5-1 | few | TGCGCCAGCACCCCCACCCACAGCACACGCACCGGGGAGCTGTTTTTT | CASTPTHSTRTGELFF
TRBJ2-5 | TRBD2 | TRBV7-2 | NA | TGTGCCAGCAGCTTATTTGGGGGACTAACCCAAGAGACCCAGTACTTC | CASSLFGGLTQETQYF
TRBJ2-5 | NA | TRBV5-8 | few | TGTGCCAGCAGCTTTTCGGTCCAAGAGACCCAGTACTTC | CASSFSVQETQYF
TRBJ2-1 | TRBD2 | TRBV5-6 | NA | TGTGCCAGCAGCTCGGGACTAGCGGGGTTCTTC | CASSSGLAGFF
TRBJ2-5 | NA | TRBV10-1 | NA | TGCGCCAGCAGTGCCGGGGGGACCCAGTACTTC | CASSAGGTQYF
TRBJ1-1 | NA | TRBV10-3 | NA | TGTGCCACCCTAACTTCGACAGGAACAATGAACACTGAAGCTTTCTTT | CATLTSTGTMNTEAFF
TRBJ2-7 | NA | TRBV9 | NA | TGTGCCAGCAGCCCCCAAGAGGGGGGGTTCTACGAGCAGTACTTC | CASSPQEGGFYEQYF
TRBJ2-7 | TRBD1 | TRBV29-1 | NA | TGCAGCGTTGTCCCCAGGGGGCGAGGCGAGCAGTACTTC | CSVVPRGRGEQYF
TRBJ1-4 | NA | TRBV30 | NA | TGTGCCTGGAGTGACACAGGGTTCAAACTGTTTTTT | CAWSDTGFKLFF
TRBJ2-5 | TRBD1 | TRBV28 | NA | TGTGCCAGCAGACAGGGGTTTAAGACCCAGTACTTC | CASRQGFKTQYF
TRBJ1-5 | TRBD1 | TRBV6-6 | NA | TGTGCCAGCAGTATCAGGACAGGGGCGGTCGTTCAGCCCCAGCATTTT | CASSIRTGAVVQPQHF
TRBJ1-1 | NA | TRBV21-1 | NA | TGTGCCAGCAGCCAAAGCAGCCCGACAGGGGGGGTAGCTTTCTTT | CASSQSSPTGGVAFF
TRBJ2-5 | TRBD1 | TRBV18 | NA | TGTGCCAGCCAACTTAGACAGGGGAGAGAGACCCAGTACTTC | CASQLRQGRETQYF
TRBJ1-5 | NA | TRBV19 | NA | TGTGCCAGTAGTGTACGGGACACCAGCTTCCGAGCCCAGCATTTT | CASSVRDTSFRAQHF
TRBJ2-1 | TRBD2 | TRBV29-1 | NA | TGCAGCGTTGAAAGGCGGGAGGGCTACAATGAGCAGTTCTTC | CSVERREGYNEQFF
TRBJ2-3 | TRBD2 | TRBV7-2 | once | TGTGCCAGCAGTTCGGGGGGTCTCGATACGCAGTATTTT | CASSSGGLDTQYF
TRBJ2-5 | TRBD1 | TRBV5-5 | few | TGTGCCAGCAGCCTCCGACAGGGGGCAGGTGAGACCCAGTACTTC | CASSLRQGAGETQYF
TRBJ2-1 | NA | TRBV2 | NA | TGTGCCAGCAGTGAAAATAGCTACAATGAGCAGTTCTTC | CASSENSYNEQFF
TRBJ1-2 | TRBD1 | TRBV6-5 | NA | TGTGCCAGCAGTAGGGACAGGGCTGGTAACTATGGCTACACCTTC | CASSRDRAGNYGYTF
TRBJ2-7 | TRBD1 | TRBV30 | NA | TGTGCCTGGAGTGTAGAACTCATCGGGACAGTAACTTTC | CAWSVELIGTVTF
TRBJ1-1 | TRBD1 | TRBV5-5 | NA | TGTGCCAGCAGCGGTCGCTCGGGACAGGGAAACACTGAAGCTTTCTTT | CASSGRSGQGNTEAFF
TRBJ2-5 | TRBD1 | TRBV18 | few | TGTGCCAGCTCGCCGGACAGGGGAGAGACCCAGTACTTC | CASSPDRGETQYF
TRBJ1-4 | TRBD1 | TRBV4-1 | NA | TGCGCCAGCAGCCAAAGGACAGGGGGCTGGACTAATGAAAAACTGTTTTTT | CASSQRTGGWTNEKLFF
TRBJ1-1 | NA | TRBV19 | NA | TGTGCCAGTTCTCAAGATAGAGGCACTGAAGCTTTCTTT | CASSQDRGTEAFF
TRBJ2-7 | NA | TRBV7-9 | NA | TGTGCCAGCAGCGGCACCAACTACGAGCAGTACTTC | CASSGTNYEQYF
TRBJ1-2 | NA | TRBV28 | once | TGTGCCAGCAGTTTATATGGGGACAAGGGTTTAAATGGCTACACCTTC | CASSLYGDKGLNGYTF